The sequence of this TCR beta chain was determined in a study of regulatory T cells in long-lasting Graves disease. Trimming removed 2 bases from V and 8 bases from J, with 12 bases in between. There are 14 residues in the CDR3. Construction of the TCR beta libraries employed iRepertoire HTBI primers in conjunction with Arm-PCR of CDR3 regions. MiXCR, applied by TCRdb to the multiplex PCR reads, yields one record per CDR3 protein. The data show about 660,000 distinct CDR3 sequences, 25% to 30% seen once. Sample time point: persistent/refractory GD, antithyroid drugs over 5 years with positive TRAb. Extracted RNA from PBMCs served as the source of the TCR library. American Thyroid Association guidelines defined Graves' disease diagnosis. The authors drew patients from an endocrinology department in Xi'an, China.

The sequence was obtained from a female donor with Graves disease. The source material was peripheral blood mononuclear cells (PBMCs), sampled when the disease was refractory, from a patient treated with antithyroid drugs. V usage is TRBV12-3 or TRBV12-4 and J usage is TRBJ2-2; possible D gene TRBD1, 6 bases. The CDR3 DNA reads TGTGCCAGCAGTTTACGGTCAGGGGATGGGGAGCTGTTTTTT. Translating gives CASSLRSGDGELFF.